The T cell receptor beta chain under discussion was sequenced for a study of blood T cell repertoires in COVID-19. Study-level information: Acute and convalescent COVID-19 specimens originated in the United States, Italy and Spain.

The CDR3 is 15 amino acids. V lost 4 bases to trimming and J lost 2 bases; unmatched junction nucleotides: 6. The V gene's germline CDR1 is SGHNT and CDR2 YYREEE (reference sequence). Comments on this clone: The sample contains more than one DNA sequence encoding this CDR3.

Sequencing used immunoSEQ multiplex PCR; TCRdb keeps in-frame clones, though not all of them. The sample contains a few hundred thousand clones, approximately 85% of which appear only once. This TCR derives from a man aged 35-49 years with acute or convalescent COVID-19. The source material was peripheral blood. The chain joins TRBV5-4 to TRBJ2-7; 10 positions agree with TRBD1. DNA for the CDR3: TGTGCCAGCAGCCTAGGCGGACAGGGGGCCTACGAGCAGTACTTC. Its protein is CASSLGGQGAYEQYF.